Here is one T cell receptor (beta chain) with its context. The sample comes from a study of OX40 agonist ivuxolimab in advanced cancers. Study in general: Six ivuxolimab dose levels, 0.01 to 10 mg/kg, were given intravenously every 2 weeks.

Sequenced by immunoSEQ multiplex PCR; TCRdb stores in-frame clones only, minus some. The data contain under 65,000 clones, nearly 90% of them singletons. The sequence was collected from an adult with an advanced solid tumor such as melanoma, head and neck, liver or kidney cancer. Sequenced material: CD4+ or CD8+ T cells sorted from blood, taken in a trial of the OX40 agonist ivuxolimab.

CDR3 in amino acids: CASISQGGLNTEAFF. CDR3 DNA sequence: TGTGCCAGCATCTCACAGGGAGGTTTGAACACTGAAGCTTTCTTT. This sequence joins TRBV6-6 and TRBJ1-1, with a tentative D call TRBD1 (6 bases). V gave up 7 bases and J gave up 0 bases, with 15 bases separating them. Germline lookup yields CDR1 MNHNY and CDR2 SVGAGI (reference sequence). This CDR3 has 15 amino acids.